The 9 T cell receptor beta chains listed next were all sequenced from one sample in a study of blood T cell repertoires in COVID-19. Data came from immunoSEQ multiplex PCR; TCRdb stores just in-frame clones and leaves some out. The sample has over 150,000 clones, around 80% seen once. Sequencing used peripheral blood. The source of these receptors is a human donor with acute or convalescent COVID-19. The donor label of this sample is uncertain.

V gene TRBV18 combines with J gene TRBJ1-1, with 7 bases identical to TRBD1. Unmatched junction bases numbered 11, after V lost 5 bases and J lost 5 bases. The germline gives CDR1 KGHSH, CDR2 LQKENI. CDR3 length equals 15 residues. This chain's CDR3 is CASSSPSTGSTEAFF. The CDR3 nucleotides are TGTGCCAGCTCATCCCCTTCGACAGGGAGTACTGAAGCTTTCTTT.

This chain connects TRBV27 to TRBJ2-7; 8 bases agree with TRBD2. Trimming at V came to 4 bases and at J to 0 bases, leaving 8 bases not matched to a gene. From germline, CDR1 is MNHEY and CDR2 SMNVEV (reference sequence). The CDR3 extends over 16 amino acids. The CDR3, as DNA: TGTGCCAGCAGTTCCTTTACTAGCGGCTACTCCTACGAGCAGTACTTC. This sequence encodes CASSSFTSGYSYEQYF.

V gene TRBV25-1 combines with J gene TRBJ1-2, with D hard to call. CDR3 size: 16 residues. Germline lookup yields CDR1 MGHDK and CDR2 SYGVNS. Trimming left V 3 bases short and J 1 base short, with 15 bases between. The DNA for the CDR3 is TGTGCCAGCAGTGATGGGGAGAGACTGGGTAACTATGGCTACACCTTC. Its translation is CASSDGERLGNYGYTF.

This clone was recorded once. V gene TRBV4-2 combines with J gene TRBJ1-3; D remains unclear. This CDR3 has 16 residues. Germline lookup yields CDR1 LGHNA and CDR2 YNFKEQ. V was clipped by 2 bases and J by 0 bases, with 11 bases between them. The CDR3 coding sequence is TGTGCCAGCAGCCAAATGGAGCCCAACTCTGGAAACACCATATATTTT. Protein sequence: CASSQMEPNSGNTIYF.

The chain is built from TRBV19 and TRBJ1-6, with 7 bases fitting TRBD1. Germline V gene lookup returns CDR1 LNHDA and CDR2 SQIVND (reference sequence). This CDR3 contains 16 residues. V was clipped by 6 bases and J by 5 bases; unmatched bases: 10. CDR3 DNA: TGTGCCAGTAGAAAAATTACCGGGACAGATAATTCACCCCTCCACTTT. This encodes CASRKITGTDNSPLHF.

The chain joins TRBV11-2 to TRBJ2-1; 7 bases match TRBD2. Germline CDR1 SGHAT, CDR2 FQNNGV. V was pared by 8 bases and J by 5 bases, with 6 bases of the junction left unmatched. The CDR3 sequence is 13 residues long. The CDR3 bases are TGTGCCAGCTTGCGGGAGACGGACAATGAGCAGTTCTTC. Residues: CASLRETDNEQFF.

The chain uses TRBV2 and TRBJ2-7; D is perhaps TRBD2 (5 bases). The V gene lost 2 bases and the J gene lost 2 bases, with 13 bases spanning the gap. The length of the CDR3 is 15 residues. Germline CDR1 and CDR2: SNHLY and FYNNEI. The CDR3 protein is CASSERWLATYEQYF. The DNA of the CDR3 is TGTGCCAGCAGTGAAAGGTGGCTAGCTACCTACGAGCAGTACTTC.

This clone was seen a few times. The rearrangement uses TRBV6-5 and TRBJ1-1; a weak D match, TRBD1 (6 bases). This CDR3 comprises 13 residues. Trimming stripped 7 bases from V and 0 bases from J, with 9 bases between. The germline CDR1 and CDR2 sequences are MNHEY and SVGAGI. The DNA for the CDR3 is TGTGCCAGCAACCGGGACATGAACACTGAAGCTTTCTTT. Amino acid sequence: CASNRDMNTEAFF.

CDR3 sequence (DNA): TGTGCCAGCAGCTTGAGGTCGGGAGCAGATACGCAGTATTTT. Encoded protein: CASSLRSGADTQYF. The gene calls are TRBV13 and TRBJ2-3; D possibly corresponds to TRBD2 (6 bases). The CDR3 sequence is 14 residues long. V dropped 3 bases and J dropped 4 bases, with 11 bases sitting between them. Germline CDR1 and CDR2: PRHDT and FYEKMQ (reference sequence).